This T cell receptor (beta chain) was sequenced in a study of shared clonotypes between healthy human individuals. Measured with immunoSEQ multiplex PCR; TCRdb has only the in-frame clones, and not every one. The data contain about 1.5 million clones, 95% to 99% of them singletons. This CDR3 has 13 residues. V gave up 0 bases and J gave up 5 bases, with 9 bases separating them. Germline V gene data show CDR1 as SGDLS and CDR2 as YYNGEE. The TCR was taken from a man aged 25-40 years in good health. The sequenced sample was naive CD4+ T cells sorted from blood. Subset in this sample: CD45RA+ positively selected. The chain links TRBV9 to TRBJ2-7; D gene ambiguous. CDR3 region: CASSVVSGNEQYF. The CDR3 DNA reads TGTGCCAGCAGCGTAGTCAGTGGTAACGAGCAGTACTTC.